What follows are 11 T cell receptor beta chains derived from one specimen sequenced in a study of cytomegalovirus exposure and HLA in healthy donors (dated by TCRdb to about 2017). Library preparation used the immunoSEQ multiplex PCR assay. A mixture of 60 forward primers for TCR Vbeta segments and 13 reverse primers for TCR Jbeta segments was used in the multiplex PCR. TCRdb took over this immuneACCESS table, retaining in-frame rearrangements with V and J assigned. Such tables are incomplete; in checked studies, under half of the missing clones stem from an unresolved V gene, and the remainder is unexplained. The table for this sample lists 150,000 to 160,000 clones; about 85% of them were counted only once. The ten largest make up less than 10% of the sample. Sequenced sample: PBMCs. The receptor set was obtained from a man in his thirties or forties in good health and CMV-seropositive.

V gene TRBV6-1 combines with J gene TRBJ2-1, with TRBD2 matching over 11 bases. CDR3 length: 15 residues. From germline, CDR1 is MNHNS and CDR2 SASEGT. The V segment lost 7 bases and the J segment 8 bases; nucleotides outside the gene matches: 10. CDR3 sequence: CASILAGGFGDEQFF. The CDR3 nucleotides are TGTGCCAGCATTCTAGCGGGGGGTTTTGGCGATGAGCAGTTCTTC.

V usage is TRBV5-4 and J usage is TRBJ1-6, with a weak D call TRBD1 (6 bases). V lost 3 bases and J 9 bases, leaving 16 bases between the germline ends. The CDR3 has 15 residues. CDR1 and CDR2 from the germline V gene are SGHNT and YYREEE (reference sequence). The CDR3 protein is CASSSGQLGGSPLHF. The DNA of the CDR3 is TGTGCCAGCAGCTCAGGACAGCTGGGTGGTTCACCCCTCCACTTT.

The J gene is TRBJ2-3, the V gene TRBV27; D gene ambiguous. Germline V lookup: CDR1 MNHEY, CDR2 SMNVEV (reference sequence). V lost 8 bases to trimming and J lost 6 bases, with 12 bases between them. The CDR3 loop spans 12 amino acids. The CDR3 sequence: CASQAPLDTQYF. The CDR3 region has the DNA TGTGCCAGCCAGGCCCCCCTCGATACGCAGTATTTT.

CDR3 in amino acids: CAIQGGQGYGYTF. CDR3 DNA: TGTGCCATACAGGGGGGGCAGGGCTATGGCTACACCTTC. The chain employs TRBV10-3 and TRBJ1-2, with 8 bases lining up with TRBD1. Germline values: CDR1 ENHRY, CDR2 SYGVKD. This CDR3 is built from 13 residues. With 9 bases clipped from V and 4 bases from J, the junction kept 7 bases outside the gene matches.

This chain links TRBV28 with TRBJ1-5; 8 nucleotides align to TRBD1. V lost 4 bases, J lost 4 bases, and 6 bases stayed unmatched. The germline V gene has CDR1 MDHEN and CDR2 SYDVKM. CDR3 length: 15 residues. The DNA for the CDR3 is TGTGCCAGCAGTTCCCGGACAGGGCCAAATCAGCCCCAGCATTTT. This gives the protein CASSSRTGPNQPQHF.

V and J are TRBV7-6 and TRBJ2-3; 13 positions match TRBD2. CDR3 length equals 17 residues. The germline CDR1 and CDR2 sequences are SGHVS and FNYEAQ. The junction had 9 bases not matched to a gene; V was cut back by 5 bases and J by 4 bases. The CDR3 bases are TGTGCCAGCAGCCGTCCTACTAGCGGGGGGGACCCAGATACGCAGTATTTT. Encoded protein: CASSRPTSGGDPDTQYF. Together with reference TRBV7-6 and TRBJ2-3, the CDR3 gives the full variable domain: GAGVSQSPRYKVTKRGQDVALRCDPISGHVSLYWYRQALGQGPEFLTYFNYEAQQDKSGLPNDRFSAERPEGSISTLTIQRTEQRDSAMYRCASSRPTSGGDPDTQYFGPGTRLTVL.

This clone occurred a few times. The chain carries TRBV6-5 and TRBJ1-4, with D unclear. Trimming cost V 6 bases and J 1 base, with 9 bases left between them. The V gene's germline CDR1 is MNHEY and CDR2 SVGAGI. The CDR3 is 14 amino acids. CDR3 loop: CASSTSVTNEKLFF. CDR3 DNA sequence: TGTGCCAGCAGCACCAGTGTAACTAATGAAAAACTGTTTTTT.

This clone was seen just once. The J gene is TRBJ2-5, the V gene TRBV2; tentative D call: TRBD2 (6 bases). The better agreement between TRBJ2-7 and the DNA end casts doubt on the J call. CDR3 length: 14 residues. Germline values: CDR1 SNHLY, CDR2 FYNNEI. Here the CDR3 DNA reads TGTGCCAGCAGTCTATTAGCGGACTCCTACGAGCAGTACTTC. It specifies CASSLLADSYEQYF.

This rearrangement joins TRBV4-1 to TRBJ1-1, with TRBD1 identical over 9 bases. Trimming at V came to 4 bases and at J to 0 bases, leaving 12 bases not matched to a gene. This CDR3 has 18 amino acids. Germline V lookup: CDR1 MGHRA, CDR2 YSYEKL. CDR3 residues: CASSPNPTGGSMNTEAFF. CDR3 in DNA: TGCGCCAGCAGCCCCAATCCGACAGGGGGATCTATGAACACTGAAGCTTTCTTT.

V and J are TRBV12-5 and TRBJ2-7; 7 nucleotides line up with TRBD2. The CDR3 extends over 13 amino acids. Germline-derived CDR1 and CDR2 are LGHNT and FRNRAP. V lost 4 bases and J lost 1; bases outside the gene matches: 1. CDR3 sequence (DNA): TGTGCTAGTGGTTCGGGACTATCCTACGAGCAGTACTTC. It encodes CASGSGLSYEQYF.

This clone has just a few counts. This rearrangement joins TRBV28 to TRBJ2-7; D remains ambiguous. Deletions cut 2 bases from V and 9 bases from J, with 11 bases between. The CDR3 length is 12 residues. The germline gives CDR1 MDHEN, CDR2 SYDVKM. CDR3 bases: TGTGCCAGCAGTTTACCCCGACTGCGGCAGTACTTC. This translates into CASSLPRLRQYF.